The 24 T cell receptor beta chains below all came from one sample that was sequenced in a study of control samples from healthy donors and cancer patients. Sequencing was performed with immunoSEQ multiplex PCR; in TCRdb, only in-frame clones are kept and a portion is missing. The sample yields around 230,000 clones, roughly 94% seen once. Sequencing was carried out using blood. The receptors stem from a man aged 45 to 65 in good health.

The V and J genes are TRBV28 and TRBJ2-7; D unclear. Trimming removed 3 bases at V and 0 bases at J, with 6 bases between. This CDR3 has 13 residues. Per germline, CDR1 MDHEN and CDR2 SYDVKM. CDR3: CASSFATSYEQYF. The CDR3 DNA follows: TGTGCCAGCAGTTTTGCCACCTCCTACGAGCAGTACTTC.

The count of this clone is one. The CDR3 region is CASSLEEGGTGELFF. The CDR3 DNA reads as TGCGCCAGCAGCTTGGAAGAGGGTGGCACCGGGGAGCTGTTTTTT. This chain connects TRBV5-1 to TRBJ2-2; possibly TRBD2 for D (5 bases). The CDR3 contains 15 residues. Germline V gene lookup returns CDR1 SGHRS and CDR2 YFSETQ. The ends were cut back, 0 bases at V and 4 bases at J, with 10 bases in the middle.

The V gene is TRBV5-6, the J gene TRBJ2-5, with D maybe TRBD2 (5 bases). The germline V gene has CDR1 SGHDT and CDR2 YYEEEE. Trimming shortened V by 1 base and J by 12 bases, and 16 bases separated the two germline ends. The CDR3 is 13 amino acids. The CDR3 protein is CASSLYLAGYEYF. CDR3 nucleotides: TGTGCCAGCAGCTTGTATCTAGCCGGCTACGAGTACTTC.

The chain combines TRBV5-1 with TRBJ2-7; 9 bases agree with TRBD1. The CDR3 consists of 14 residues. V trimming: 4 bases; J trimming: 3 bases; junction bases outside the gene matches: 5. Germline V gives CDR1 SGHRS, CDR2 YFSETQ. The CDR3 region has the DNA TGCGCCAGCAGCAGGGGACAGGGAAACTACGAGCAGTACTTC. Encoded protein: CASSRGQGNYEQYF.

This clone was picked up one time. V and J are TRBV9 and TRBJ1-6; no definite D call. Germline V lookup: CDR1 SGDLS, CDR2 YYNGEE. The CDR3 is 15 residues long. V gave up 4 bases and J gave up 8 bases, with 16 bases separating them. Written as DNA, the CDR3 is TGTGCCAGCAGCCTCGCATCCCCTGGCGATTCACCCCTCCACTTT. This codes for CASSLASPGDSPLHF.

The V gene is TRBV7-6, the J gene TRBJ2-1, with D perhaps matching TRBD1 (7 bases). Trimming removed 1 base at V and 4 bases at J, with 11 bases between. This CDR3 has 15 residues. The germline CDR1 and CDR2 sequences are SGHVS and FNYEAQ. In DNA form, the CDR3 reads TGTGCCAGCAGCTTAGGATCAGGGGGGTACAATGAGCAGTTCTTC. It is translated as CASSLGSGGYNEQFF.

The chain carries TRBV28 and TRBJ1-6; tentatively, D is TRBD1 (5 bases). Germline V gene sequence: CDR1 MDHEN, CDR2 SYDVKM. V dropped 4 bases and J dropped 10 bases, with 14 bases sitting between them. The CDR3 consists of 14 residues. The CDR3 nucleotides read TGTGCCAGCAGTTCACAGGCCCTACTATCACCCCTCCACTTT. Translated: CASSSQALLSPLHF.

This rearrangement joins TRBV6-2 or TRBV6-3 to TRBJ2-2; D may be TRBD2 (6 bases). V lost 2 bases and J 4 bases, leaving 11 bases between the germline ends. CDR3 size: 15 residues. From germline, CDR1 is MNHEY and CDR2 SVGEGT. DNA for the CDR3: TGTGCCAGCAGTTACAGGCGGGGAGGCACCGGGGAGCTGTTTTTT. This gives the protein CASSYRRGGTGELFF.

This rearrangement joins TRBV10-3 to TRBJ2-3; 12 bases map to TRBD2. After removal of 3 bases from V and 0 bases from J, the junction contained 10 bases not matched to a gene. This CDR3 spans 19 amino acids. CDR1 ENHRY and CDR2 SYGVKD come from the germline V gene. In DNA form, the CDR3 reads TGTGCCATCAGTGATGGATTGGCTAGCGGGGGGGCTAGCACAGATACGCAGTATTTT. Translation gives CAISDGLASGGASTDTQYF.

V usage is TRBV28 and J usage is TRBJ2-3; 8 nucleotides agree with TRBD1. Germline V lookup: CDR1 MDHEN, CDR2 SYDVKM. V shed 6 bases, J shed 4 bases, and the junction held 6 bases outside the gene matches. The CDR3 consists of 14 residues. The CDR3 DNA sequence: TGTGCCAGCAGAGAGACAGGGGAAGCAGATACGCAGTATTTT. This gives the protein CASRETGEADTQYF. Together with reference TRBV28 and TRBJ2-3, the CDR3 gives the full variable domain: DVKVTQSSRYLVKRTGEKVFLECVQDMDHENMFWYRQDPGLGLRLIYFSYDVKMKEKGDIPEGYSVSREKKERFSLILESASTNQTSMYLCASRETGEADTQYFGPGTRLTVL.

This chain connects TRBV19 to TRBJ1-1, with 8 bases matching TRBD1. CDR1 and CDR2 (germline): LNHDA, SQIVND (reference sequence). This CDR3 contains 13 residues. V gave up 3 bases and J gave up 10 bases; unmatched junction bases: 7. DNA for the CDR3: TGTGCCAGTAGTATCAGGCAGGGGGCTATAGCTTTCTTT. Translated: CASSIRQGAIAFF.

For this clone: Other DNA sequences of this sample code for an identical CDR3. The chain joins TRBV19 to TRBJ1-6; D is perhaps TRBD1 (5 bases). CDR3 length equals 13 residues. V was clipped by 3 bases and J by 10 bases, with 10 bases between them. Germline CDR1 reads LNHDA; CDR2 reads SQIVND (reference sequence). Here the CDR3 reads CASSIQGKSPLHF. The CDR3 nucleotides are TGTGCCAGTAGTATTCAGGGCAAGTCACCCCTCCACTTT. Full variable domain (outside the CDR3, taken from reference TRBV19 and TRBJ1-6): DGGITQSPKYLFRKEGQNVTLSCEQNLNHDAMYWYRQDPGQGLRLIYYSQIVNDFQKGDIAEGYSVSREKKESFPLTVTSAQKNPTAFYLCASSIQGKSPLHFGNGTRLTVT.

The CDR3 DNA follows: TGTGCCAGCATCGCGGGGGGGCTCGTCACTGAAGCTTTCTTT. Its translation is CASIAGGLVTEAFF. This chain links TRBV28 with TRBJ1-1, with D possibly being TRBD1 (6 bases). The CDR3 covers 14 residues. V lost 7 bases and J lost 4, with 16 bases in between. CDR1 and CDR2 (germline): MDHEN, SYDVKM. The whole variable domain, remainder taken from reference TRBV28 and TRBJ1-1, is DVKVTQSSRYLVKRTGEKVFLECVQDMDHENMFWYRQDPGLGLRLIYFSYDVKMKEKGDIPEGYSVSREKKERFSLILESASTNQTSMYLCASIAGGLVTEAFFGQGTRLTVV.

This chain links TRBV2 with TRBJ1-4; D is undetermined. Germline CDR1 reads SNHLY; CDR2 reads FYNNEI. This CDR3 spans 13 amino acids. Trimming cost V 2 bases and J 4 bases, with 5 bases left between them. CDR3 in DNA: TGTGCCAGCAGTGAAAACAGTAATGAAAAACTGTTTTTT. This encodes CASSENSNEKLFF.

V and J are TRBV12-3 or TRBV12-4 and TRBJ2-2; tentatively, D is TRBD2 (5 bases). V dropped 8 bases and J dropped 6 bases, with 13 bases sitting between them. The CDR3 runs to 13 residues. DNA for the CDR3: TGTGCCAGCGGGTCTGGGAGTCCCGGGGAGCTGTTTTTT. This sequence encodes CASGSGSPGELFF.

J is TRBJ2-5 and V is TRBV29-1; 8 bases align to TRBD2. Germline CDR1 is SQVTM and CDR2 is ANQGSEA. The trim removed 0 bases at V and 4 bases at J, leaving 7 bases unmatched. The CDR3 has 15 amino acids. CDR3 protein: CSVEDLTSGGETQYF. CDR3 bases: TGCAGCGTTGAAGATCTTACGAGCGGGGGAGAGACCCAGTACTTC.

V is TRBV19 and J is TRBJ1-5, with D unresolved. The CDR3 length is 15 residues. V dropped 3 bases and J dropped 6 bases, with 15 bases sitting between them. Germline CDR1 reads LNHDA; CDR2 reads SQIVND (reference sequence). The CDR3 sequence is CASSIRYSNAQPQHF. As DNA, the CDR3 is TGTGCCAGTAGTATTCGTTATAGTAACGCTCAGCCCCAGCATTTT.

The CDR3 DNA reads TGTGCCAGCAGCTTGGCCTGGGGTGGAGGCTACACCTTC. It codes for CASSLAWGGGYTF. The chain joins TRBV5-4 to TRBJ1-2; D gene ambiguous. The germline V and J ends were trimmed by 0 bases and 8 bases, with 11 bases remaining between them. This CDR3 is built from 13 residues. CDR1 SGHNT and CDR2 YYREEE come from the germline V gene (reference sequence).

This sequence joins TRBV6-5 and TRBJ2-7; TRBD1 aligns across 9 bases. Per the germline V gene, CDR1 is MNHEY and CDR2 is SVGAGI. The CDR3 runs 15 residues. The ends lost 0 bases at V and 2 bases at J; junction bases unmatched: 2. The CDR3 nucleotides read TGTGCCAGCAGTTACTCGACAGGGGGGGCCTACGAGCAGTACTTC. It encodes CASSYSTGGAYEQYF.

The gene calls are TRBV5-4 and TRBJ2-7; TRBD2 is a possible D gene (6 bases). The CDR3 spans 15 residues. CDR1 is SGHNT, CDR2 YYREEE, per germline (reference sequence). V was trimmed by 0 bases and J by 2 bases, leaving 12 bases between them. Written as DNA, the CDR3 is TGTGCCAGCAGCTTGGCCGGTAGCGGCACCTACGAGCAGTACTTC. Residues: CASSLAGSGTYEQYF.

This clone was counted only a few times. The rearrangement joins TRBV28 to TRBJ1-5; TRBD1 agrees at 7 bases. Germline lookup yields CDR1 MDHEN and CDR2 SYDVKM. The CDR3 is 14 amino acids. V dropped 10 bases and J dropped 0; count of bases not matched to a gene: 6. CDR3 protein: CATNRGTSNQPQHF. The CDR3 nucleotides are TGTGCCACAAACAGGGGAACTAGCAATCAGCCCCAGCATTTT.

A single count supports this clone. The J gene is TRBJ1-2, the V gene TRBV5-8; 7 bases match TRBD1. Per germline, CDR1 SGHTS and CDR2 YDEGEE. The CDR3 has 17 amino acids. Unmatched junction bases numbered 18, after V lost 2 bases and J lost 8 bases. Written as DNA, the CDR3 is TGTGCCAGCAGCTTTGAACCCGACAGGGTGAATTTGGAGGGCTACACCTTC. This gives the protein CASSFEPDRVNLEGYTF.

The chain is built from TRBV3-1 (or the pseudogene TRBV3-2) and TRBJ1-2; TRBD1 is a possible D gene (6 bases). The CDR3 covers 15 residues. The germline V and J ends were trimmed by 5 bases and 2 bases, with 15 bases remaining between them. Germline V gene lookup returns CDR1 LGHDT and CDR2 YNNKEL (reference sequence). CDR3 in DNA: TGTGCCAGCAGCATGATCCCCGGGACAAACTATGGCTACACCTTC. Protein product: CASSMIPGTNYGYTF.

The chain carries TRBV4-3 and TRBJ1-4; D not resolved. V was clipped by 4 bases and J by 6 bases, with 21 bases between them. The CDR3 is 17 amino acids. The germline V gene encodes CDR1 LGHNA and CDR2 YSLEER. This CDR3 is CASSPQVSAYTDEKLFF. The CDR3 DNA is TGCGCCAGCAGCCCCCAGGTTTCGGCCTATACAGATGAAAAACTGTTTTTT.